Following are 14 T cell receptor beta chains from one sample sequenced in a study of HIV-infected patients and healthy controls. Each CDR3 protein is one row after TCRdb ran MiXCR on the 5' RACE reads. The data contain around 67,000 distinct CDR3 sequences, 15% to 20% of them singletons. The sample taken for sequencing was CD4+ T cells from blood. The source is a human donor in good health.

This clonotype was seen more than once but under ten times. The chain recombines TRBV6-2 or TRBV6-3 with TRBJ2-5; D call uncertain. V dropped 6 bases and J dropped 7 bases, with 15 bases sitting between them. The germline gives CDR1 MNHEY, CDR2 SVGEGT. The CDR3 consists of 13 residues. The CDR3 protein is CASSYPPLTTQYF. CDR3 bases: TGTGCCAGCAGCTATCCACCCCTCACGACCCAGTACTTC.

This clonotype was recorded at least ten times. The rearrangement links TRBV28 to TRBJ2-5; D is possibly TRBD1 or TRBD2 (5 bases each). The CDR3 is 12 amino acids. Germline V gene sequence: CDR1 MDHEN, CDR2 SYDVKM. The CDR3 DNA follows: TGTGCATCCGGGACCCTACAAGAGACCCAGTACTTC. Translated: CASGTLQETQYF.

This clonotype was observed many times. CDR3 in DNA: TGTGCCAGCAGCGGGGCTACTAGCGGGAGGGCGCACGAGCAGTTCTTC. The encoded protein is CASSGATSGRAHEQFF. The chain combines TRBV7-8 with TRBJ2-1; TRBD2 matches 13 bases. There are 16 residues in the CDR3. Trimming cost V 5 bases and J 10 bases; bases outside gene matches: 11. Germline V CDR1 and CDR2: SGHVS, FQNEAQ. Looking up the rest from reference TRBV7-8 and TRBJ2-1 gives the full variable domain: GAGVSQSPRYKVAKRGQDVALRCDPISGHVSLFWYQQALGQGPEFLTYFQNEAQLDKSGLPSDRFFAERPEGSVSTLKIQRTQQEDSAVYLCASSGATSGRAHEQFFGPGTRLTVL.

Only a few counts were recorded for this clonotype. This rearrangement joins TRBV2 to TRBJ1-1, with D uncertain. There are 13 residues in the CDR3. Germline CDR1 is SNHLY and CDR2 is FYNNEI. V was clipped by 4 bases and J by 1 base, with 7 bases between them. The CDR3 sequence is CASSGRGNTEAFF. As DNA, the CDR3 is TGTGCCAGCAGTGGGCGGGGGAACACTGAAGCTTTCTTT.

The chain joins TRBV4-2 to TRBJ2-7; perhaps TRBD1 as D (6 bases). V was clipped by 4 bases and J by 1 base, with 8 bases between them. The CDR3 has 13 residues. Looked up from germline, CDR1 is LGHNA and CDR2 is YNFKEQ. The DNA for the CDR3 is TGTGCCAGCAGCCGCAGGGGTTCCTACGAGCAGTACTTC. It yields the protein CASSRRGSYEQYF.

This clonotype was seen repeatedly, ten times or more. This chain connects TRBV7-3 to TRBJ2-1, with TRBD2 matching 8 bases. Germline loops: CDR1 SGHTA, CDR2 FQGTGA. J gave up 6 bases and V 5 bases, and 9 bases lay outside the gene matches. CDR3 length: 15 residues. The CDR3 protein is CASSATGGAGNEQFF. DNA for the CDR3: TGTGCCAGCAGCGCAACCGGGGGGGCAGGCAATGAGCAGTTCTTC.

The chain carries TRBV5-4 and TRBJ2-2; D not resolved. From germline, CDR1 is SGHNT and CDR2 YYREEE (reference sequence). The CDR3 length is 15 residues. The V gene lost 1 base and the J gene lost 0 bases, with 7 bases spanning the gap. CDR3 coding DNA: TGTGCCAGCAGCTTGAAGCCCGCGAACACCGGGGAGCTGTTTTTT. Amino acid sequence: CASSLKPANTGELFF.

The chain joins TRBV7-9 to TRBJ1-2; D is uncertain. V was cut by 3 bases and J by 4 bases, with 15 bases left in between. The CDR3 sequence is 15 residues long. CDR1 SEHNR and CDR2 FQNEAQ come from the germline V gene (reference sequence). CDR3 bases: TGTGCCAGCAGCTTCTTGGTACAGCCCAGCTATGGCTACACCTTC. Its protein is CASSFLVQPSYGYTF.

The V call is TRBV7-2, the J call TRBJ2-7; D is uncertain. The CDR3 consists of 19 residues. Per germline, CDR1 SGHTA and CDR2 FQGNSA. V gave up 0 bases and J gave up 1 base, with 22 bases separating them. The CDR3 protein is CASSLAWFGQSTRSYEQYF. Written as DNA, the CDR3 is TGTGCCAGCAGCTTAGCCTGGTTTGGGCAGTCCACGAGGTCCTACGAGCAGTACTTC. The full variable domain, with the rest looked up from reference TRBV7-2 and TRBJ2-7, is GAGVSQSPSNKVTEKGKDVELRCDPISGHTALYWYRQSLGQGLEFLIYFQGNSAPDKSGLPSDRFSAERTGGSVSTLTIQRTQQEDSAVYLCASSLAWFGQSTRSYEQYFGPGTRLTVT.

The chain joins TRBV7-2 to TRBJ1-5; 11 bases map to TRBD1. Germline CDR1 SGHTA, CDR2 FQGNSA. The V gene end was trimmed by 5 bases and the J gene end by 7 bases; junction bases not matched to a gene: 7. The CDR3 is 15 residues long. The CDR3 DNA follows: TGTGCCAGCAGCACTGGACAGGGGGCAAGGCAGCCCCAGCATTTT. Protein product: CASSTGQGARQPQHF.

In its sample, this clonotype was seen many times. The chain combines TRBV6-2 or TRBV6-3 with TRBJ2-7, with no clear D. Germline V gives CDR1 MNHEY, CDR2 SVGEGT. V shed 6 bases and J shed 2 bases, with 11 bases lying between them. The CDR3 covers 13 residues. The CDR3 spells CASRLVGTYEQYF. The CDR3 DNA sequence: TGTGCCAGCAGGCTGGTGGGAACCTACGAGCAGTACTTC.

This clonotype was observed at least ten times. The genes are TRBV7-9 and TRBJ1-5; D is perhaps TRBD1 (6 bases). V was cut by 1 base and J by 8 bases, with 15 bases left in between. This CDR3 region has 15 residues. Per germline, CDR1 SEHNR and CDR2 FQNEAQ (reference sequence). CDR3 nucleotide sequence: TGTGCCAGCAGCTTAGATGGGAGGGGGTTGGAGCCCCAGCATTTT. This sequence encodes CASSLDGRGLEPQHF.

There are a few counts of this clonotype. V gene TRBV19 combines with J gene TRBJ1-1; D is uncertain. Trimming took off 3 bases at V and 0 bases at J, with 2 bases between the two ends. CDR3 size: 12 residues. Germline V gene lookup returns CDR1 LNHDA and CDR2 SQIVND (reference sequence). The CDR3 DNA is TGTGCCAGTAGTATTTTGAACACTGAAGCTTTCTTT. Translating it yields CASSILNTEAFF.

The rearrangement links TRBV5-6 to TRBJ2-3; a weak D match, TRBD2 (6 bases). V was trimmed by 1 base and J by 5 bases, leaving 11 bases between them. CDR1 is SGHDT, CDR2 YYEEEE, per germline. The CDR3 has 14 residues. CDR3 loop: CASSLTGERDTQYF. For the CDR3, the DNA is TGTGCCAGCAGCTTGACGGGAGAGCGAGATACGCAGTATTTT.